This T cell receptor (beta chain) was recorded in a study of beta chain features in type 1 diabetes. Isolated RNA was reverse transcribed in full, so expressed TCRB transcripts were sequenced. Sequenced by immunoSEQ multiplex PCR; TCRdb stores in-frame clones only, minus some. The sample has 620,000 or so clones; less than 20% are singletons. The study's findings and limits: The study found fewer insertions and more deletions at VDJ junctions in type 1 diabetes patients. Significant though moderate, a shortening of TCRB CDR3s appeared in all four CD4+ subsets of Type 1 diabetes patients.

This clone was detected only once. Its target is unknown. Every single donor gave one heparinised blood draw, and these averaged around 0.12 L. V dropped 1 base and J dropped 7 bases, with 10 bases sitting between them. Germline loops: CDR1 LNHNV, CDR2 YYDKDF (reference sequence). The CDR3 loop spans 14 amino acids. The chain links TRBV15 to TRBJ1-4; D is perhaps TRBD1 (5 bases). This clonotype was obtained from a man aged 18 to 30 in good health. Source material: naive CD4+ T cells from blood. CDR3: CATSRGGLGEKLFF. CDR3 coding DNA: TGTGCCACCAGCAGAGGGGGCCTTGGTGAAAAACTGTTTTTT.